Listed below are T cell receptor beta chains from one sample, sequenced in a study of T cells in localized non-small cell lung cancer. The data were produced by immunoSEQ multiplex PCR, yet TCRdb's version contains in-frame clones alone and is incomplete. The data show tens of thousands of clones, around 90% seen once. The sample in question was peripheral blood, obtained before any cancer treatment. The receptors were sampled from a woman between 40 and 69 years old with stage I lung adenocarcinoma. Each CDR3 is given with its conserved first and last residue. Each record gives: D gene, J gene, V gene, CDR3 length, CDR3 protein. The D gene is left open where the match is weak.

TRBD1	TRBJ1-5	TRBV19	16	CASSPRTGEPNQPQHF
TRBD1	TRBJ1-1	TRBV19	14	CASRLTGVNTEAFF
NA	TRBJ1-1	TRBV10-3	14	CAIRQGGRDTEAFF
NA	TRBJ2-2	TRBV29-1	16	CSVGDPGLISTGELFF
NA	TRBJ1-1	TRBV6-1	12	CASSPVGVEAFF
TRBD1	TRBJ1-2	TRBV11-2	14	CASSLSRDRVGYTF
NA	TRBJ1-3	TRBV19	17	CASSPAGTFHPGNTIYF
NA	TRBJ1-1	TRBV9	14	CASSVYSPNTEAFF
TRBD1	TRBJ1-1	TRBV19	15	CASSISGQGVIEAFF
TRBD1	TRBJ1-2	TRBV10-2	15	CASSRDLGQGWGYTF
NA	TRBJ1-3	TRBV28	14	CASSPPDSRNTIYF
NA	TRBJ2-2	TRBV5-1	15	CASSRGGGNTGELFF
NA	TRBJ1-2	TRBV13	13	CASSFGGREGYTF
TRBD2	TRBJ2-7	TRBV10-2	15	CASSEPAGGPREQYF
NA	TRBJ1-2	TRBV7-2	15	CASSLTGVPNYGYTF
NA	TRBJ1-1	TRBV29-1	14	CSVEPPGLGAEAFF
NA	TRBJ1-4	TRBV2	15	CASSEGGAANEKLFF
TRBD1	TRBJ1-3	TRBV25-1	18	CASSEDRGAGASGNTIYF
TRBD2	TRBJ2-1	TRBV30	13	CAWSKTGGNEQFF
TRBD1	TRBJ1-2	TRBV7-9	14	CASSHGQGVYGYTF
NA	TRBJ1-1	TRBV6-4	11	CAGQGDTEAFF
NA	TRBJ1-2	TRBV5-8	15	CASSLGGWGGDGYTF
TRBD1	TRBJ2-4	TRBV5-1	13	CASSLGTGNIQYF
NA	TRBJ2-7	TRBV10-1	15	CASSGDRASRNEQYF
NA	TRBJ2-3	TRBV11-2	11	CASSFTDTQYF
NA	TRBJ2-3	TRBV7-3	14	CASSPDRFTDTQYF
NA	TRBJ2-7	TRBV5-1	14	CASRFGGERVEQYF
NA	TRBJ1-1	TRBV7-3	13	CASSFSGNTEAFF
NA	TRBJ1-1	TRBV7-2	16	CASSQNPGTRNTEAFF
NA	TRBJ1-6	TRBV7-9	15	CASSLRTLSNSPLHF
NA	TRBJ1-2	TRBV14	13	CASSHGGGAGYTF
NA	TRBJ1-2	TRBV7-2	13	CASSLPGNYGYTF
TRBD1	TRBJ1-1	TRBV9	12	CASSATQGKAFF
TRBD2	TRBJ2-5	TRBV4-1	16	CASSQERWTSGETQYF
NA	TRBJ1-6	TRBV4-2	13	CASSQAGDSPLHF
TRBD1	TRBJ1-2	TRBV7-2	16	CASSPQTGTGARGYTF
NA	TRBJ1-2	TRBV2	13	CATQGDGSYGYTF
NA	TRBJ2-2	TRBV7-6	15	CASSLIGGNTGELFF
TRBD2	TRBJ2-3	TRBV7-2	14	CASSTDGRGDTQYF
NA	TRBJ2-3	TRBV25-1	15	CASSRGWGPTDTQYF
NA	TRBJ2-1	TRBV25-1	16	CASSEYGGPQQGEQFF
TRBD2	TRBJ2-1	TRBV18	17	CASSVTLAGGSHNEQFF
NA	TRBJ1-3	TRBV5-4	16	CASSLGGGRSGNTIYF
NA	TRBJ1-1	TRBV6-1	14	CASSEGGGRTEAFF
TRBD1	TRBJ1-3	TRBV9	14	CASSDRGDGNTIYF
NA	TRBJ1-5	TRBV10-3	14	CAISIGDSNQPQHF
TRBD1	TRBJ2-7	TRBV28	14	CATGTGGVTGEQYF
TRBD1	TRBJ2-7	TRBV7-2	14	CASSPYRGSYEQYF
NA	TRBJ2-7	TRBV6-5	15	CASSPTANDPYEQYF
TRBD1	TRBJ2-2	TRBV7-2	16	CASSDDRGLRTGELFF
NA	TRBJ2-7	TRBV2	13	CASRQTQSYEQYF
TRBD1	TRBJ1-2	TRBV5-5	15	CASSPDRGFAYGYTF
TRBD2	TRBJ2-7	TRBV9	13	CASSSLAGHEQYF
NA	TRBJ2-7	TRBV6-5	14	CASNNIGSTYEQYF